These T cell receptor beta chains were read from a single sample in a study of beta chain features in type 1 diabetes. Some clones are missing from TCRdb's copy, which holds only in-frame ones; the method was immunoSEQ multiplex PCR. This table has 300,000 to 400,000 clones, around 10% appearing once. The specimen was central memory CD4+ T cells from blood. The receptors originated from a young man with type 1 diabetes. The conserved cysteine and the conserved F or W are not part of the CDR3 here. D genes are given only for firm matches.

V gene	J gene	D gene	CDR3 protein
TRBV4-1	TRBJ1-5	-	ASSQLWVRGPQPQH
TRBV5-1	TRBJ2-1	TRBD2	ASSPHGTSGNNEQF
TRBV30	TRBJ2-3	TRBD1	AWNLGQANTDTQY
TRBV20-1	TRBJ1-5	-	SAAGIQPQH
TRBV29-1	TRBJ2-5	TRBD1	SVLQDRGGETQY
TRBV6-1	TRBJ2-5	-	ASSGLAETQY
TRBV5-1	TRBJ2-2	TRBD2	ASSSGLLATGELF
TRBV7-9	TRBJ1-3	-	ASSPNLSGNTIY
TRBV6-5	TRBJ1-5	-	ASRGRGMGQPQH
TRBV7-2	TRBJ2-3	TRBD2	ASSPRTSRSTDTQY
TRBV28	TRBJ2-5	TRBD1	ASSPRQGGAGTQY
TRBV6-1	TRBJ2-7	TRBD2	ASSRLAIAYEQY
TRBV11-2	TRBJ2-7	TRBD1	ASSRQGTSYEQY
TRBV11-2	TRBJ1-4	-	ASSSRLPGLNEKLF
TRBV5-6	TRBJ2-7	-	ASSLFGANYEQY
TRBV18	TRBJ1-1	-	ASSPRAIAEAF
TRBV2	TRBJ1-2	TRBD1	ASSEQGTDYGYT
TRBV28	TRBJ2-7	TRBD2	ASSLNGGGRPYEQY
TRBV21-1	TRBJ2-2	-	ASPGSGTGDTGELF
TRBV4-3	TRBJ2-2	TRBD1	ASSQWTGTGELF
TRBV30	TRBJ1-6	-	AWSVRAGTYNSPLH
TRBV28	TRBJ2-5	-	ASSLAVAFQGTQY
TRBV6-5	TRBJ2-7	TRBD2	ASSYSIGGSYEQY
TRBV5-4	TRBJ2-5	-	ASSWGTLQLRGTQY
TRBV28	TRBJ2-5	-	ASSLRGALPETQY
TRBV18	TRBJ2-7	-	ASSDRGGGGNEQY
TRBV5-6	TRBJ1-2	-	ASSRDRTGYT
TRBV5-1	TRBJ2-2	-	ASSLDPDSWLF
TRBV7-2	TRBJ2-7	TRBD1	ASSQQGALQYVQY
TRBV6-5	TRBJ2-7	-	ASSYQRRVFAYEQY
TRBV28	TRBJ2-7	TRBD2	ASSNVSGRREQY
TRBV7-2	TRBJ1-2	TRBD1	ASSLAGQGNGYT
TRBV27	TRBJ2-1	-	ASSLKRMSSYNEQF
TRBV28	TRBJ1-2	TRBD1	ASSRQGADGYT
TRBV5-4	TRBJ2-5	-	ASSLVTFQETQY
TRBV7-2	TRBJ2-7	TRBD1	ASSLGRGSEQY
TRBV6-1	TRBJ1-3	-	ASSDGRARSGNTIY
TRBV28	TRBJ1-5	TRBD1	ASSDYRGEAQH
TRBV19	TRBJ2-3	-	ASSIQAEGADTQY
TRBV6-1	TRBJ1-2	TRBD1	ASSAFPGQGAHGYT
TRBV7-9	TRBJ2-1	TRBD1	ASSFRGNNEQF
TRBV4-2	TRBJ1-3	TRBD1	ASTVTTGGAGNTIY
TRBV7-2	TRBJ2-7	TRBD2	ASSPHRSGRTSSYEQY
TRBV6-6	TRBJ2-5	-	ASSSRRGQRETQY
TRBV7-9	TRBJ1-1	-	ASSPMQNTEAF